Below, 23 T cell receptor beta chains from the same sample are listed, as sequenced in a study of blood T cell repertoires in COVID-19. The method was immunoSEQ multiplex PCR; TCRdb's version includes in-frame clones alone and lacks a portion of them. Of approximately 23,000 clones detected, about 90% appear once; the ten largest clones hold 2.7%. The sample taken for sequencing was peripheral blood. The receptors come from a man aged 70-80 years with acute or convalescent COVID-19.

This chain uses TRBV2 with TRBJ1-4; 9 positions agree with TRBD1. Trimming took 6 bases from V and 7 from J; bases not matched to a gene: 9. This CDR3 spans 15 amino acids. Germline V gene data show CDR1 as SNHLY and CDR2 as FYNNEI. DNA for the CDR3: TGTGCCAGCAGAAAACGGGACAGGGAAAGTGAAAAACTGTTTTTT. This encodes CASRKRDRESEKLFF.

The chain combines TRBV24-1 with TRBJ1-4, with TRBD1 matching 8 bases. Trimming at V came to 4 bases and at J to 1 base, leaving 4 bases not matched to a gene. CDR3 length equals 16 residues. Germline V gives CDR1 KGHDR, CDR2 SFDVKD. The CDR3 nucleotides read TGTGCCACCAGTGACCCTGGGACAGGAACTAATGAAAAACTGTTTTTT. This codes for CATSDPGTGTNEKLFF.

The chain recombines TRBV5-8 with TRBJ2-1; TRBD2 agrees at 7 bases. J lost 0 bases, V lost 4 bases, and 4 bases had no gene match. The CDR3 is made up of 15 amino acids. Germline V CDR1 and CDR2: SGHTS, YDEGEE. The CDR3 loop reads CASSIQRGSYNEQFF. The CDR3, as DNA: TGTGCCAGCAGCATCCAGCGGGGCTCCTACAATGAGCAGTTCTTC.

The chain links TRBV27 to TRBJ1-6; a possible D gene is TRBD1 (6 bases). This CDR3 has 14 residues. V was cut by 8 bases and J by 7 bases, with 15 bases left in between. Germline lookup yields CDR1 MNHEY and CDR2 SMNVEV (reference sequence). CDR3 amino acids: CASGTRYLNSPLHF. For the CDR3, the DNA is TGTGCCAGCGGGACACGCTACCTAAATTCACCCCTCCACTTT.

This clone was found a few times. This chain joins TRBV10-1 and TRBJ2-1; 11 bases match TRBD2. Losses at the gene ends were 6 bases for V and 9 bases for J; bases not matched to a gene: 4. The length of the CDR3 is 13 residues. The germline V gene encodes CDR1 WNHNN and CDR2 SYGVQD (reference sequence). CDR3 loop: CASRDSGRGEQFF. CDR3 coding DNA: TGCGCCAGCAGGGATAGCGGGAGGGGTGAGCAGTTCTTC.

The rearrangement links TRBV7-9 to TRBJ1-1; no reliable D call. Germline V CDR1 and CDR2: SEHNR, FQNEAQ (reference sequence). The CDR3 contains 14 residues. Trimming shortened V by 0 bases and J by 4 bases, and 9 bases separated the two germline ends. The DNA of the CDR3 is TGTGCCAGCAGCTTAGCCGGGTCTTTCACTGAAGCTTTCTTT. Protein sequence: CASSLAGSFTEAFF.

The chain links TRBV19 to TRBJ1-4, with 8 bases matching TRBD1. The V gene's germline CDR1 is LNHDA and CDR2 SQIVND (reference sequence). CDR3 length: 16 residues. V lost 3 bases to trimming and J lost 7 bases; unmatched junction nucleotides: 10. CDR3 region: CASSIAGGGFGEKLFF. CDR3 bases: TGTGCCAGTAGTATCGCAGGGGGCGGCTTCGGTGAAAAACTGTTTTTT.

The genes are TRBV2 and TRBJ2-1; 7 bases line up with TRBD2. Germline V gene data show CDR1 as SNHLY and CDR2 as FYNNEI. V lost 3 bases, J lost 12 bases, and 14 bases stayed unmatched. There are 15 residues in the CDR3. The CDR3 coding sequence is TGTGCCAGCAGTGAGGGGGGGAGAAATATCTTGGGGCAGTTCTTC. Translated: CASSEGGRNILGQFF.

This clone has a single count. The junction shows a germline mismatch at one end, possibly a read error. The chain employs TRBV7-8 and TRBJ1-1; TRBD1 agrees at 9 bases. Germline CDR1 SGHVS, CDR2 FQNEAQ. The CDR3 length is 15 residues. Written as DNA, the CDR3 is TGTGCCAGCAGCTCGTCCGGGACAGGGAACCCTGAAGCTTTCTTT. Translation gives CASSSSGTGNPEAFF.

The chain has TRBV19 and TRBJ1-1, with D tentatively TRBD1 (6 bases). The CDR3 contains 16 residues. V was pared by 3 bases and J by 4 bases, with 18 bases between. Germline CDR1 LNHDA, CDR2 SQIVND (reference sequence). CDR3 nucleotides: TGTGCCAGTAGTATGGGGGGGGCATCAATCGGCACTGAAGCTTTCTTT. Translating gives CASSMGGASIGTEAFF.

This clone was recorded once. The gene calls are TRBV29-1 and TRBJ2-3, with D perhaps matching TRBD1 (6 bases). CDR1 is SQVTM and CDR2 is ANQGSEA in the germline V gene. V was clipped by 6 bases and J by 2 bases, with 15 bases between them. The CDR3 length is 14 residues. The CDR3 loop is CSVRPGHNTDTQYF. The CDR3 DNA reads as TGCAGCGTCCGGCCGGGACACAACACAGATACGCAGTATTTT.

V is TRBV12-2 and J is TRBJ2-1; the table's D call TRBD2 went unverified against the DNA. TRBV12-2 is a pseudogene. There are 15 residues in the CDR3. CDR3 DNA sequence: TGTGCAAGTCGCTTAGAGTCTAGCGTAGACAATGAGCAGTTCTTC. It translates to CASRLESSVDNEQFF.

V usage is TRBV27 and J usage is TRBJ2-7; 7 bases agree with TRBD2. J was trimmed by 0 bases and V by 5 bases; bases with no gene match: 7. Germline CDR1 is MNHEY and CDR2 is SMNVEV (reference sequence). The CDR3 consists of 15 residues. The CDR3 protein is CASSPKRGASYEQYF. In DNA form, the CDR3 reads TGTGCCAGCAGTCCGAAGCGGGGAGCCTCCTACGAGCAGTACTTC.

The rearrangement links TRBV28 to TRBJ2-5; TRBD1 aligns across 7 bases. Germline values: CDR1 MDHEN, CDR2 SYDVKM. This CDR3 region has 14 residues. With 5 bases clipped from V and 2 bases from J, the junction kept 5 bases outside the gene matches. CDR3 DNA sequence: TGTGCCAGCAGTCCACAGGGGAGTCAAGAGACCCAGTACTTC. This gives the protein CASSPQGSQETQYF.

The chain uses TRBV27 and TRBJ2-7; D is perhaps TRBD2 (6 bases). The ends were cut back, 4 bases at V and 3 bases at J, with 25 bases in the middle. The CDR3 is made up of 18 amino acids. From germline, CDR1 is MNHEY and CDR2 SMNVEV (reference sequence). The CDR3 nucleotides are TGTGCCAGCAGTTCCTGGAGGGGTTTCGGGACCGGAAACTACGAGCAGTACTTC. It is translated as CASSSWRGFGTGNYEQYF.

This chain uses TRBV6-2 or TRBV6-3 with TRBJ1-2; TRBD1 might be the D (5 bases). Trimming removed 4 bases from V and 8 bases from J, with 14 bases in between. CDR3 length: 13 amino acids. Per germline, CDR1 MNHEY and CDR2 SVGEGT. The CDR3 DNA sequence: TGTGCCAGCAGTTTGTCAGGGTTTGACGGCTACACCTTC. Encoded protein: CASSLSGFDGYTF.

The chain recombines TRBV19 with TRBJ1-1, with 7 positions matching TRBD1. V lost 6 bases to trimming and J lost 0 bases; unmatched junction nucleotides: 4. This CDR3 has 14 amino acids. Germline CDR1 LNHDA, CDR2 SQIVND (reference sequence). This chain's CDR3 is CASSLTGVNTEAFF. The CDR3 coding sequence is TGTGCCAGTAGCTTAACAGGGGTGAACACTGAAGCTTTCTTT.

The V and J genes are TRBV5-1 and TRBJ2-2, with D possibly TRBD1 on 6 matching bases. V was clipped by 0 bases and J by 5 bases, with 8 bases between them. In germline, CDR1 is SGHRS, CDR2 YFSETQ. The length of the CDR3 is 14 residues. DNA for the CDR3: TGCGCCAGCAGCTTGGACAGGGAAACCGGGGAGCTGTTTTTT. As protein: CASSLDRETGELFF.

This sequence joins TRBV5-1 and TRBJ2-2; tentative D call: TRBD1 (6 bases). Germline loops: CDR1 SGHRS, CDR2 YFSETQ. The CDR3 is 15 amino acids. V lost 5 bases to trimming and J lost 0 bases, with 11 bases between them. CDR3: CASSRDTANTGELFF. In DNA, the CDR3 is TGCGCCAGCAGTCGGGACACCGCGAACACCGGGGAGCTGTTTTTT.

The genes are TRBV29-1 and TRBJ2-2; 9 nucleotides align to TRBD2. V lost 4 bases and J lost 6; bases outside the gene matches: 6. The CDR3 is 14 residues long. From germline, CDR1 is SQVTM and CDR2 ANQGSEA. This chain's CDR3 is CSVAPGLASGELFF. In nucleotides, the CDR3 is TGCAGCGTTGCTCCGGGACTAGCTTCCGGGGAGCTGTTTTTT.

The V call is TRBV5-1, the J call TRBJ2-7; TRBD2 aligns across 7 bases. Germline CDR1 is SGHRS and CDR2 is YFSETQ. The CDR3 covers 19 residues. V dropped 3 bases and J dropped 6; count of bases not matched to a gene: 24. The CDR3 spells CASSSWVDHWEREVGEQYF. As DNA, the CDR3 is TGCGCCAGCAGCTCCTGGGTGGACCACTGGGAACGGGAGGTTGGCGAGCAGTACTTC.

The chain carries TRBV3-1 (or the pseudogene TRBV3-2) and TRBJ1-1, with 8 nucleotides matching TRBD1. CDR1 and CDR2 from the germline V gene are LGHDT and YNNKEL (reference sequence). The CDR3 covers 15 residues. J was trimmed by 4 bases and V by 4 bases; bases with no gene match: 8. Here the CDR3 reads CASSRRTGIITEAFF. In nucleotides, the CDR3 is TGTGCCAGCAGCCGAAGGACAGGGATAATCACTGAAGCTTTCTTT.

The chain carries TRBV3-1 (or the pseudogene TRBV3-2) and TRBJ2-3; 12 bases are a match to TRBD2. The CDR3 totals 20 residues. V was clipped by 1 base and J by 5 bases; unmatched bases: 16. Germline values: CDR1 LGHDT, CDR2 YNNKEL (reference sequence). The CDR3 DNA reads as TGTGCCAGCAGCCAAGCCAAACCGGGACTAGCGGGCCTTAGCGGAGATACGCAGTATTTT. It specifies CASSQAKPGLAGLSGDTQYF.